These T cell receptor beta chains were read from a single sample in a study of shared clonotypes between healthy human individuals. Generated by immunoSEQ multiplex PCR, the TCRdb table keeps only in-frame clones and is missing some. The profile shows some 1,100,000 clones, 70% to 80% of them singletons. The specimen was memory CD4+ T cells from PBMCs. The receptors stem from a man younger than 35 in good health. Some clones in this sample may be carry-over from other donors' samples. CDR3s include the opening cysteine and the closing phenylalanine or tryptophan. The order of the fields is clone size, J gene, D gene, V gene, CDR3 DNA, CDR3 protein. A D gene is named only where the DNA matches it firmly. Only part of the rows carry a size: once, few, many, or a class if the clone is expanded.

>once|TRBJ2-1|NA|TRBV30
TGTGCCTGGTCCTCCCAAGGGAGCATCCTGAATGAGCAGTTCTTC
CAWSSQGSILNEQFF
>NA|TRBJ2-5|NA|TRBV6-5
TGTGCCAGCAGTTACAACAGGGAGACCCAGTACTTC
CASSYNRETQYF
>NA|TRBJ1-1|TRBD1|TRBV2
TGTGCCAGCAGTGAGGACAGGGGGCGAGGGGCTTTCTTT
CASSEDRGRGAFF
>NA|TRBJ2-3|TRBD2|TRBV5-1
TGCGCCAGCAGCTCCTTGACTAGCGGGACTTCTCCAGATACGCAGTATTTT
CASSSLTSGTSPDTQYF
>few|TRBJ1-1|NA|TRBV7-9
TGTGCCAGCACCTCCGGGGATGGGGCTTTCTTT
CASTSGDGAFF
>NA|TRBJ1-1|TRBD1|TRBV5-1
TGCGCCAGCAGCCTGACCCAGGGGGCTGGCACTGAAGCTTTCTTT
CASSLTQGAGTEAFF
>once|TRBJ2-6|NA|TRBV7-2
TGTGCCAGCAGCTCCTGGACGGGGAACGTCCTGACTTTC
CASSSWTGNVLTF
>NA|TRBJ2-2|NA|TRBV11-3
TGTGCCAGCAGCTTAGGGGGAGCCGGGGAGCTGTTTTTT
CASSLGGAGELFF
>many|TRBJ2-2|NA|TRBV7-3
TGTGCCAGCAGCTTAGCGGGACCGGGCACCGGGGAGCTGTTTTTT
CASSLAGPGTGELFF
>few|TRBJ1-5|NA|TRBV7-3
TGTGCCAGCAGCTTATGGCATTTT
CASSLWHF
>NA|TRBJ2-3|NA|TRBV21-1
TGTGCCAGCACCCCGGGCTCAGCACACCACAGCACAGATACGCAGTATTTT
CASTPGSAHHSTDTQYF
>once|TRBJ1-1|NA|TRBV7-8
TGTGCCAGCAGCTTAATGTGGTCTCCAACGAACACTGAAGCTTTCTTT
CASSLMWSPTNTEAFF
>once|TRBJ1-3|NA|TRBV9
TGTGCCAGCAGCTACGATCACTCTGGAAACACCATATATTTT
CASSYDHSGNTIYF
>NA|TRBJ1-4|NA|TRBV7-2
TGTGCCAGCAGCTTAGTAGGAAGTTTTGAAAAACTGTTTTTT
CASSLVGSFEKLFF
>NA|TRBJ1-5|TRBD1|TRBV5-1
TGCGCCAGCAGCTCGGGGACAGGGCTAAATCAGCCCCAGCATTTT
CASSSGTGLNQPQHF
>NA|TRBJ2-1|TRBD2|TRBV6-5
TGTGCCAGCAGCAGCGGGAGTAGGTTAGATGAGCAGTTCTTC
CASSSGSRLDEQFF
>NA|TRBJ2-5|NA|TRBV6-1
TGTGCCAGCAGTGGGACCACAATGGGAGAGACCCAGTACTTC
CASSGTTMGETQYF
>NA|TRBJ1-1|TRBD1|TRBV11-1
TGTGCCAGCAGCTGGGGACAGGGGGCCTCTGAAGCTTTCTTT
CASSWGQGASEAFF
>NA|TRBJ1-2|NA|TRBV9
TGTGCCAGCAGCGTAGCGGCAGATAACTATGGCTACACCTTC
CASSVAADNYGYTF
>once|TRBJ2-3|TRBD2|TRBV27
TGTGCCAGCAGTTCTCTTAGACTAGCGACTAGCACAGATACGCAGTATTTT
CASSSLRLATSTDTQYF
>NA|TRBJ2-3|TRBD1|TRBV7-6
TGTGCCAGCAGTTTCCGGGACAGGGGGTTTTCTAGCACAGATACGCAGTATTTT
CASSFRDRGFSSTDTQYF
>NA|TRBJ1-5|NA|TRBV6-1
TGTGCCAGCAGTGAGAGGGGGGGTAATCAGCCCCAGCATTTT
CASSERGGNQPQHF
>NA|TRBJ2-7|NA|TRBV5-4
TGTGCCAGCACACCGGGTGCCTCCTACGAGCAGTACTTC
CASTPGASYEQYF
>few|TRBJ2-7|NA|TRBV11-1
TGTGCCAGCAGCTTAGGTGGGATGATCTACGAGCAGTACTTC
CASSLGGMIYEQYF
>NA|TRBJ1-3|NA|TRBV28
TGTGCCAGCAGGGTGAGGGGGTTGTGGGGAAACACCATATATTTT
CASRVRGLWGNTIYF
>NA|TRBJ2-1|TRBD2|TRBV11-1
TGTGCCAGCAGCTCCTGGACTAGCGGTAATGAGCAGTTCTTC
CASSSWTSGNEQFF
>few|TRBJ2-2|TRBD1|TRBV27
TGTGCCAGCAGAAAACAGGGGGCGAACACCGGGGAGCTGTTTTTT
CASRKQGANTGELFF
>NA|TRBJ2-2|NA|TRBV5-4
TGTGCCAGCAGCTACTCGGCCGTAAACACCGGGGAGCTGTTTTTT
CASSYSAVNTGELFF
>NA|TRBJ2-3|NA|TRBV2
TGTGCCAGCAGCGTAGCTACAGATACGCAGTATTTT
CASSVATDTQYF
>NA|TRBJ1-5|NA|TRBV7-9
TGTGCCAGCAGCTTAGCGGGAGGAGGCAATCAGCCCCAGCATTTT
CASSLAGGGNQPQHF